This T cell receptor beta chain emerged from a study of CD8 T cells in ankylosing spondylitis. This clonotype was observed a few times. Its antigen is as yet unknown. Study results and limitations: Disease-associated clones were CD8+ and fairly uncommon in peripheral blood. Earlier work had already found some motif variants in reactive arthritis synovial fluid and blood. Researchers reportedly found disease-linked clones significantly enriched in matched ankylosing spondylitis synovial fluid. Roughly 8 highly homologous variants formed a TCR beta motif that appeared characteristic of ankylosing spondylitis blood.

Quantitative 5'-RACE with molecular barcodes generated TCR beta libraries. In TCRdb, the 5' RACE reads were re-called with MiXCR into one record per CDR3 protein. This sample has a few hundred thousand distinct CDR3 sequences, with about 22% found just once. The sequenced sample consisted of blood, either unsorted or a sorted T cell fraction (not recorded which). This clonotype originated in a male donor with ankylosing spondylitis.

The CDR3 sequence is CASSPRPLTSGGTYEQYF. As DNA, the CDR3 is TGTGCCAGCAGCCCGAGACCACTGACTAGCGGGGGGACCTACGAGCAGTACTTC. The chain is built from TRBV11-2 and TRBJ2-7, with 13 nucleotides matching TRBD2. Trimming cost V 5 bases and J 2 bases; bases outside gene matches: 12. This CDR3 is built from 18 residues. The V gene's germline CDR1 is SGHAT and CDR2 FQNNGV. Drawing the rest from reference TRBV11-2 and TRBJ2-7, the complete variable domain is EAGVAQSPRYKIIEKRQSVAFWCNPISGHATLYWYQQILGQGPKLLIQFQNNGVVDDSQLPKDRFSAERLKGVDSTLKIQPAKLEDSAVYLCASSPRPLTSGGTYEQYFGPGTRLTVT.